The TCR beta chain described here comes from a study of beta chain features in type 1 diabetes. J lost 4 bases, V lost 0 bases, and 7 bases had no gene match. Germline loops: CDR1 LGHNA, CDR2 YNFKEQ. There are 16 residues in the CDR3. Reverse transcription of all isolated RNA meant that expressed TCRB transcripts were sequenced. The table came from immunoSEQ multiplex PCR; TCRdb's copy has only in-frame clones and leaves some out. The sample comprises hundreds of thousands of clones, over 12% of which are singletons, and 0.03% to 0.045% rests with the top ten. A sort by CD45RO/CCR7/CD25/CD127/CD95/CD27 yielded CD4+ naive, central memory, regulatory and stem cell-like memory cells. Study-wide findings and caveats: The study notes PCR might favor shorter templates equally in patients and controls. The naive, central memory and Treg TCRB repertoires showed an apparent similarity that was greater among patients than among healthy donors. Cells with high TCR expression could be over-represented when cDNA is sequenced. Shorter TCRB CDR3s, moderately but significantly so, marked every one of the four CD4+ subsets in Type 1 diabetes patients.

Remarks on this clone: What it recognizes is unknown.

The TCR sequence derives from a young man with type 1 diabetes. The chain has TRBV4-2 and TRBJ2-5; 8 positions agree with TRBD2. Sequences were obtained from naive CD4+ T cells from blood. The CDR3 DNA reads as TGTGCCAGCAGCCAAGATGTCGGGGGGGCCCCAGAGACCCAGTACTTC. Encoded protein: CASSQDVGGAPETQYF.